This is a list of T cell receptor beta chains from one sample in a study of blood T cells in healthy people across ages. TCRdb re-called the 5' RACE reads with MiXCR, one entry per CDR3 protein. Here the sample spans over 600,000 distinct CDR3 sequences, about 46% being singletons. The specimen sequenced was blood. All receptors come from a man at least 80 years old in good health. Both conserved end residues are part of each CDR3. The D gene is left open where the match is weak. Clone size is not always given. Where it is, it says once, few, many or a class for expanded clones.

j_call: TRBJ2-1; v_call: TRBV10-1; clone_size: .; d_call: .; cdr3_aa: CASSEDGETQFF; cdr3_nt: TGCGCCAGCAGTGAGGATGGAGAGACCCAGTTCTTC
j_call: TRBJ1-2; v_call: TRBV27; clone_size: .; d_call: .; cdr3_aa: CASSLNSFYGYTF; cdr3_nt: TGTGCCAGCAGTTTAAACAGCTTCTATGGCTACACCTTC
j_call: TRBJ1-2; v_call: TRBV20-1; clone_size: few; d_call: TRBD1; cdr3_aa: CSARAQGGYPLDGTF; cdr3_nt: TGCAGTGCTAGAGCGCAGGGGGGGTACCCTCTTGACGGCACCTTC
j_call: TRBJ1-2; v_call: TRBV3-1; clone_size: .; d_call: .; cdr3_aa: CASAGEGNYGYTF; cdr3_nt: TGTGCCAGCGCTGGTGAAGGTAACTATGGCTACACCTTC
j_call: TRBJ2-5; v_call: TRBV12-3/TRBV12-4; clone_size: .; d_call: TRBD2; cdr3_aa: CASSFSSGGQETQYF; cdr3_nt: TGTGCCAGCAGTTTTTCTAGCGGGGGACAAGAGACCCAGTACTTC
j_call: TRBJ2-3; v_call: TRBV27; clone_size: few; d_call: .; cdr3_aa: CASSLEQGSTDTQYF; cdr3_nt: TGTGCCAGCAGTTTAGAACAGGGCAGCACAGATACGCAGTATTTT
j_call: TRBJ2-5; v_call: TRBV20-1; clone_size: .; d_call: .; cdr3_aa: CSATGDGTQETQYF; cdr3_nt: TGCAGTGCTACAGGGGATGGGACCCAAGAGACCCAGTACTTC
j_call: TRBJ2-4; v_call: TRBV4-1; clone_size: .; d_call: .; cdr3_aa: CASSQEAGSKNIQYF; cdr3_nt: TGCGCCAGCAGCCAAGAAGCAGGGTCCAAAAACATTCAGTACTTC
j_call: TRBJ2-7; v_call: TRBV10-3; clone_size: .; d_call: TRBD1; cdr3_aa: CAISESIQGAYNEQYF; cdr3_nt: TGTGCCATCAGTGAGTCGATACAGGGGGCCTACAATGAGCAGTACTTC
j_call: TRBJ1-6; v_call: TRBV7-9; clone_size: .; d_call: TRBD1; cdr3_aa: CASSPGTGQNSPLHF; cdr3_nt: TGTGCCAGCAGCCCGGGGACAGGCCAAAATTCACCCCTCCACTTT
j_call: TRBJ1-2; v_call: TRBV20-1; clone_size: .; d_call: .; cdr3_aa: CSAGAGLNNYGYTF; cdr3_nt: TGCAGTGCCGGCGCGGGGTTGAATAACTATGGCTACACCTTC
j_call: TRBJ2-7; v_call: TRBV6-1; clone_size: .; d_call: TRBD2; cdr3_aa: CASSDLAGRGRAYEQYF; cdr3_nt: TGTGCCAGCAGTGACCTCGCGGGACGCGGGAGGGCTTACGAGCAGTACTTC
j_call: TRBJ2-5; v_call: TRBV7-2; clone_size: few; d_call: .; cdr3_aa: CASSLMATQYF; cdr3_nt: TGTGCCAGCAGCTTGATGGCGACCCAGTACTTC
j_call: TRBJ2-3; v_call: TRBV3-1; clone_size: .; d_call: TRBD2; cdr3_aa: CASTPTTSRFSLYF; cdr3_nt: TGTGCCAGCACTCCAACGACTAGCAGGTTCTCATTGTATTTT
j_call: TRBJ2-4; v_call: TRBV29-1; clone_size: .; d_call: .; cdr3_aa: CSGGRGGEQYF; cdr3_nt: TGCAGCGGGGGCAGGGGGGGTGAGCAGTACTTC
j_call: TRBJ2-1; v_call: TRBV28; clone_size: few; d_call: TRBD1; cdr3_aa: CASSPRTGVGNEQFF; cdr3_nt: TGTGCCAGCAGTCCCCGGACAGGGGTAGGCAATGAGCAGTTCTTC
j_call: TRBJ1-2; v_call: TRBV6-6; clone_size: few; d_call: .; cdr3_aa: CASSYLVGVNYGYTF; cdr3_nt: TGTGCCAGCAGTTATTTGGTGGGAGTTAACTATGGCTACACCTTC
j_call: TRBJ2-5; v_call: TRBV6-5; clone_size: .; d_call: .; cdr3_aa: CASSYGGVNEQYF; cdr3_nt: TGTGCCAGCAGTTACGGGGGTGTGAATGAGCAGTACTTC
j_call: TRBJ2-7; v_call: TRBV9; clone_size: few; d_call: .; cdr3_aa: CASSRGVERALSYEQYF; cdr3_nt: TGTGCCAGCAGCCGAGGGGTGGAGCGGGCCTTGTCCTACGAGCAGTACTTC
j_call: TRBJ2-3; v_call: TRBV20-1; clone_size: .; d_call: .; cdr3_aa: CRVETRADTQYF; cdr3_nt: TGCAGGGTTGAGACTAGAGCAGATACGCAGTATTTT
j_call: TRBJ1-2; v_call: TRBV7-2; clone_size: many; d_call: .; cdr3_aa: CASSLDWTENYGYTF; cdr3_nt: TGTGCCAGCAGCTTAGATTGGACAGAGAACTATGGCTACACCTTC
j_call: TRBJ2-1; v_call: TRBV24-1; clone_size: few; d_call: TRBD2; cdr3_aa: CATSDLGSGGTYNEQFF; cdr3_nt: TGTGCCACCAGTGATTTGGGCAGCGGGGGGACCTACAATGAGCAGTTCTTC